The 18 T cell receptor beta chains below were found in one sample sequenced in a study of CD8+CD57+ T cells in acquired aplastic anemia. CDR3 and TCR beta VDJ profiling relied on a genomic DNA template. TCRdb analysed the reads with MiXCR anew, one entry per CDR3 protein. Of 200,000 or so distinct CDR3 sequences in the sample, under 70% were seen once. Sequencing was done on a sample of sorted CD4+, CD8+, or CD8+CD57+ T cells (not recorded which) from PBMCs. These receptors originate from a human donor with severe aplastic anemia or a healthy control (not recorded which).

This CDR3 reads CASSDEAGGPDTQYF. CDR3 DNA sequence: TGTGCCAGCAGTGACGAAGCGGGGGGGCCAGATACGCAGTATTTT. The chain employs TRBV6-4 and TRBJ2-3; TRBD2 matches at 10 bases. The CDR3 runs to 15 residues. Germline loops: CDR1 MRHNA, CDR2 SNTAGT. J gave up 4 bases and V 2 bases, and 3 bases lay outside the gene matches.

This clonotype was picked up many times. J is TRBJ2-1 and V is TRBV6-1, with 8 bases that match TRBD2. V dropped 7 bases and J dropped 4; count of bases not matched to a gene: 6. Germline values: CDR1 MNHNS, CDR2 SASEGT. This CDR3 is 14 amino acids long. The CDR3 is CASKGLGPYNEQFF. The CDR3 DNA follows: TGTGCCAGCAAGGGACTAGGACCTTACAATGAGCAGTTCTTC.

This clonotype was counted ten times or more. The chain has TRBV29-1 and TRBJ1-1; 7 bases map to TRBD1. This CDR3 spans 13 amino acids. CDR1 is SQVTM and CDR2 is ANQGSEA in the germline V gene. The V segment lost 4 bases and the J segment 7 bases; nucleotides outside the gene matches: 9. Here the CDR3 reads CSVVGRGQNEAFF. The CDR3 nucleotides read TGCAGCGTTGTGGGGCGGGGACAGAATGAAGCTTTCTTT.

The J gene is TRBJ1-4, the V gene TRBV24-1, with a tentative D call TRBD1 (6 bases). The CDR3 runs 14 residues. CDR1 and CDR2 (germline): KGHDR, SFDVKD. With 9 bases removed from V and 7 bases from J, the gap between germline ends came to 17 bases. In DNA form, the CDR3 reads TGTGCCACCCTGTCGGGCAGGGGTAGTGAAAAACTGTTTTTT. Residues: CATLSGRGSEKLFF.

The chain couples TRBV7-9 to TRBJ2-6; D may be TRBD1 (6 bases). CDR3 length: 14 residues. Between the trimmed V and J ends, which lost 8 bases and 1 base, there was a span of 9 bases. In germline, CDR1 is SEHNR, CDR2 FQNEAQ (reference sequence). The CDR3 loop is CASGTGSGANVLTF. The DNA for the CDR3 is TGTGCCAGCGGAACAGGGTCTGGGGCCAACGTCCTGACTTTC.

The chain combines TRBV7-2 with TRBJ2-7, with D perhaps matching TRBD2 (5 bases). The V gene's germline CDR1 is SGHTA and CDR2 FQGNSA. V was cut by 0 bases and J by 1 base, with 10 bases left in between. This CDR3 has 15 residues. The CDR3 reads CASSLAPRESYEQYF. Written as DNA, the CDR3 is TGTGCCAGCAGCTTAGCCCCCCGGGAATCCTACGAGCAGTACTTC.

The J gene is TRBJ1-2, the V gene TRBV6-1; D gene uncertain. The germline CDR1 and CDR2 sequences are MNHNS and SASEGT. Trimming pared 5 bases from V and 0 bases from J, leaving 16 bases between. This CDR3 has 16 residues. The chain's CDR3 is CASSKRAETPNYGYTF. The DNA for the CDR3 is TGTGCCAGCAGTAAAAGGGCCGAAACCCCTAACTATGGCTACACCTTC.

The chain recombines TRBV20-1 with TRBJ1-1; a possible D gene is TRBD1 (6 bases). Germline CDR1 reads DFQATT; CDR2 reads SNEGSKA (reference sequence). This CDR3 is built from 12 residues. The germline V and J ends were trimmed by 4 bases and 1 base, with 7 bases remaining between them. CDR3: CSAKTGNTEAFF. The CDR3 nucleotides are TGCAGTGCTAAGACAGGGAACACTGAAGCTTTCTTT.

This clonotype was detected a few times. V gene TRBV18 combines with J gene TRBJ1-6; possibly TRBD1 for D (6 bases). V was pared by 6 bases and J by 6 bases, with 24 bases between. This CDR3 comprises 18 residues. CDR1 KGHSH and CDR2 LQKENI come from the germline V gene. The CDR3, as DNA: TGTGCCAGCTCCCCTACGCGGCACAGGGATTATAGTAATTCACCCCTCCACTTT. This translates into CASSPTRHRDYSNSPLHF.

A remark on this clonotype: One junction end disagrees with the germline gene, perhaps due to a read error. The chain carries TRBV7-3 and TRBJ2-7, with D perhaps TRBD1 (5 bases). The CDR3 runs to 17 residues. The germline V gene encodes CDR1 SGHTA and CDR2 FQGTGA. CDR3 residues: CASSHDQVLGATYEQYF. For the CDR3, the DNA is TGCGCCAGCAGCCATGACCAGGTTCTAGGGGCAACCTACGAGCAGTACTTC.

This clonotype was detected many times. V is TRBV5-1 and J is TRBJ2-1, with 10 nucleotides matching TRBD2. Trimming at V came to 2 bases and at J to 7 bases, leaving 6 bases not matched to a gene. Germline V lookup: CDR1 SGHRS, CDR2 YFSETQ. The CDR3 sequence is 15 residues long. The CDR3 region is CASSFSGGLSNEQFF. DNA for the CDR3: TGCGCCAGCAGCTTTAGCGGGGGGCTGTCAAATGAGCAGTTCTTC.

The genes are TRBV20-1 and TRBJ2-1; the D gene is possibly TRBD1 (6 bases). This CDR3 has 15 residues. CDR1 DFQATT and CDR2 SNEGSKA come from the germline V gene (reference sequence). V was trimmed by 1 base and J by 8 bases, leaving 18 bases between them. The CDR3 region has the DNA TGCAGTGCTAGAGTAGGGGGTCGGGATCTGGATGAGCAGTTCTTC. Its translation is CSARVGGRDLDEQFF.

This chain links TRBV7-3 with TRBJ1-2; 7 nucleotides agree with TRBD1. The length of the CDR3 is 13 residues. Germline trimming cut 5 bases from V and 4 bases from J; bases unmatched to any gene: 4. Per germline, CDR1 SGHTA and CDR2 FQGTGA. The CDR3 bases are TGTGCCAGCAGCATAGGGGGCAGCTATGGCTACACCTTC. Its protein product is CASSIGGSYGYTF. The full variable domain, rest sourced from reference TRBV7-3 and TRBJ1-2, is GAGVSQTPSNKVTEKGKYVELRCDPISGHTALYWYRQSLGQGPEFLIYFQGTGAADDSGLPNDRFFAVRPEGSVSTLKIQRTERGDSAVYLCASSIGGSYGYTFGSGTRLTVV.

The genes are TRBV4-3 and TRBJ1-2; no reliable D call. The V end was cut by 0 bases, the J end by 4 bases, with 9 bases between. The CDR3 is 14 amino acids. Per the germline V gene, CDR1 is LGHNA and CDR2 is YSLEER. This chain's CDR3 is CASSQDGEGYGYTF. The DNA for the CDR3 is TGCGCCAGCAGCCAAGATGGGGAGGGCTATGGCTACACCTTC.

A few counts support this clonotype. The chain recombines TRBV27 with TRBJ2-3, with D uncertain. The CDR3 has 13 residues. CDR1 and CDR2 (germline): MNHEY, SMNVEV (reference sequence). Between the trimmed V and J ends, which lost 4 bases and 2 bases, there was a span of 7 bases. CDR3 coding DNA: TGTGCCAGCAGTTCGGCGCTCACAGATACGCAGTATTTT. Translating it yields CASSSALTDTQYF.

This clonotype came up a few times. V is TRBV7-8 and J is TRBJ1-1; 9 bases match TRBD1. The length of the CDR3 is 13 residues. Germline CDR1 is SGHVS and CDR2 is FQNEAQ. J lost 6 bases, V lost 7 bases, and 6 bases had no gene match. The CDR3 loop reads CASNLDRGAEAFF. The CDR3 DNA is TGTGCCAGCAACCTGGACAGGGGCGCTGAAGCTTTCTTT. The full variable domain, in which reference TRBV7-8 and TRBJ1-1 provide the parts outside the CDR3, is GAGVSQSPRYKVAKRGQDVALRCDPISGHVSLFWYQQALGQGPEFLTYFQNEAQLDKSGLPSDRFFAERPEGSVSTLKIQRTQQEDSAVYLCASNLDRGAEAFFGQGTRLTVV.

V usage is TRBV29-1 and J usage is TRBJ2-2; D remains ambiguous. Per the germline V gene, CDR1 is SQVTM and CDR2 is ANQGSEA. The CDR3 consists of 13 residues. V lost 2 bases and J 6 bases, leaving 10 bases between the germline ends. CDR3: CSVEPSSSGELFF. CDR3 nucleotide sequence: TGCAGCGTTGAACCATCTAGTTCCGGGGAGCTGTTTTTT.

V and J are TRBV15 and TRBJ1-5, with a weak D call TRBD1 (6 bases). Germline CDR1 LNHNV, CDR2 YYDKDF (reference sequence). The CDR3 extends over 15 amino acids. Trimming stripped 4 bases from V and 0 bases from J, with 10 bases between. Here the CDR3 reads CATSKSRGSNQPQHF. CDR3 DNA sequence: TGTGCCACCAGCAAGAGCAGGGGTAGCAATCAGCCCCAGCATTTT. The complete variable domain, with remaining parts taken from reference TRBV15 and TRBJ1-5, reads DAMVIQNPRYQVTQFGKPVTLSCSQTLNHNVMYWYQQKSSQAPKLLFHYYDKDFNNEADTPDNFQSRRPNTSFCFLDIRSPGLGDTAMYLCATSKSRGSNQPQHFGDGTRLSIL.